This T cell receptor beta chain was captured by sequencing in a study of CD8+ T cells in alopecia areata. Study observations and caveats: Relative to normal scalp, lesional scalp, especially alopecia totalis/universalis, showed higher clonality.

The V gene's germline CDR1 is GTSNPN and CDR2 SVGIG (reference sequence). V lost 8 bases and J 8 bases, leaving 9 bases between the germline ends. The CDR3 covers 10 residues. Investigators isolated RNA and reverse transcribed it into cDNA to act as the sequencing template. Sequencing was performed with immunoSEQ multiplex PCR; in TCRdb, only in-frame clones are kept and a portion is missing. The sample records some 240,000 clones, 50% to 60% being singletons. As to treatment: oral pan-JAK inhibitor, 5-10 mg twice daily. As concerns this clone: Its antigen remains unidentified.

This chain joins TRBV30 and TRBJ2-2; possible D gene TRBD1, 5 bases. This material consisted of CD4+ T cells sorted from blood, taken at week 4, from a patient treated with tofacitinib. The clonotype was recovered from a human donor with alopecia areata. CDR3 sequence (DNA): TGTGCCGTCCACAGGGGGGAGCTGTTTTTT. As protein: CAVHRGELFF.